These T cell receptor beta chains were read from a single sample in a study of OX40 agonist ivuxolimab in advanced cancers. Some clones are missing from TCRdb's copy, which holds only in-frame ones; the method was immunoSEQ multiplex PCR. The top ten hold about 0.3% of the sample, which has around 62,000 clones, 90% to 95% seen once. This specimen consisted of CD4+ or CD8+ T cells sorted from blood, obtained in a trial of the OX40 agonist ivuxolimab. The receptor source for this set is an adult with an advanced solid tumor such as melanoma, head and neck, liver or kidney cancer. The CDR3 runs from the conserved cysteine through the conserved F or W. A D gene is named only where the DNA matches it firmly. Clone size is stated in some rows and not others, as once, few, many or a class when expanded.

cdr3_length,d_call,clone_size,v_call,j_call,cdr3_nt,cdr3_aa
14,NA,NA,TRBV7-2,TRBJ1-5,TGTGCCAGCAGCTTAGTACGGGGGATTCAGCCCCAGCATTTT,CASSLVRGIQPQHF
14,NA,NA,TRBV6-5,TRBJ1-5,TGTGCCATCTCGACCTCAGCCGTGAATCAGCCCCAGCATTTT,CAISTSAVNQPQHF
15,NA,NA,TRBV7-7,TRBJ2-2,TGTGCTAGCAGCTTTTACGGGGCTGGCACCGGGGAGCTGTTTTTT,CASSFYGAGTGELFF
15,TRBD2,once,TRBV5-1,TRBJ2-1,TGCGCCAGCAGCTTGGCATCTAGCGGGAGTAATGAGCAGTTCTTC,CASSLASSGSNEQFF
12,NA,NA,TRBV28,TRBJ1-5,TGTGCCAGCAACATCGGCCCTCTGCCCCAGCATTTT,CASNIGPLPQHF
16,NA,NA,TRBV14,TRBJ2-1,TGTGCCAGCAGCCAAGATAGAGGTACGAGGGGGAATGAGCAGTTCTTC,CASSQDRGTRGNEQFF
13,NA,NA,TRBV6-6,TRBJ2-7,TGTGCCAGCAGAGGGCCGGGCTCCTACGAGCAGTACTTC,CASRGPGSYEQYF
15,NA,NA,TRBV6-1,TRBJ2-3,TGTGCCAGCAAAGAGGCGGACGGACCGCGGGATACGCAGTATTTT,CASKEADGPRDTQYF
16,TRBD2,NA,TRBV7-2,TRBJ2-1,TGTGCCAGCAGCTTAATTAGCGGGAGAGGGGCCAATGAGCAGTTCTTC,CASSLISGRGANEQFF
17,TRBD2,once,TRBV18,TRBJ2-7,TGTGCCAGCTCACCAATCTTTACTAGCGGGAGGGCCGAGGAGCAGTACTTC,CASSPIFTSGRAEEQYF
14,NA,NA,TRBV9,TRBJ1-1,TGTGCCAGCAGCGAGAACAGGGTGAACACTGAAGCTTTCTTT,CASSENRVNTEAFF
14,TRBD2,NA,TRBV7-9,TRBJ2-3,TGTGCCAGCAGCTTATTGACTAGCGCAGATACGCAGTATTTT,CASSLLTSADTQYF
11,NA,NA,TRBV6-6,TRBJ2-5,TGTGCCAGCAAACGACAAGAGACCCAGTACTTC,CASKRQETQYF
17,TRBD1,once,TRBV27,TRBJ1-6,TGTGCCAGCAGTTTATCACAACAGGGGATCTGGAAATCACCCCTCCACTTT,CASSLSQQGIWKSPLHF
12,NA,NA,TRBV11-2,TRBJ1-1,TGTGCCAGCAGCCACAGTGGACCTGAAGCTTTCTTT,CASSHSGPEAFF
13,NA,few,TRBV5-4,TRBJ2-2,TGTGCCAGCAGCTTCTGGGGAAGCGGGGAGCTGTTTTTT,CASSFWGSGELFF
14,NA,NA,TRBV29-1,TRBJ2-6,TGCAGCGTTGAGGTACCCTCTGGGGCCAACGTCCTGACTTTC,CSVEVPSGANVLTF
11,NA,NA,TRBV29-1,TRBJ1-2,TGCAGCGTTGAGGGACTGGGGGACTACACCTTC,CSVEGLGDYTF
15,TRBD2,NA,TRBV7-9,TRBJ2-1,TGTGCCAGCAGCTCTAGCGGGGTCTCCTACAATGAGCAGTTCTTC,CASSSSGVSYNEQFF
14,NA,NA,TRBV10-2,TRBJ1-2,TGCGCCAGCAGTGAGGGGGGGGACCTCTATGGCTACACCTTC,CASSEGGDLYGYTF
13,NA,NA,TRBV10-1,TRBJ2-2,TGCGCCAGCAGCGCACGGGGGCTGGGGGAGCTGTTTTTT,CASSARGLGELFF
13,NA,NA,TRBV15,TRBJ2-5,TGTGCCACCAGCGGCTGGGGTAAAGAGACCCAGTACTTC,CATSGWGKETQYF
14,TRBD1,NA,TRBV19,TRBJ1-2,TGTGCCAGTAGTATAGGGACAGGAGGCTATGGCTACACCTTC,CASSIGTGGYGYTF
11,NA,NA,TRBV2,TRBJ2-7,TGTGCCAGCGGCACCAATTACGAGCAGTACTTC,CASGTNYEQYF
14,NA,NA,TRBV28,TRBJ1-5,TGTGCCAGCAGTACCGACAATAGCAATCAGCCCCAGCATTTT,CASSTDNSNQPQHF
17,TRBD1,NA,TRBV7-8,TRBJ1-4,TGTGCCAGCAGCCCAGGGACAGGGGGCGGTCGAAATGAAAAACTGTTTTTT,CASSPGTGGGRNEKLFF
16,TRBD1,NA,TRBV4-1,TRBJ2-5,TGCGCCAGCAGCCCCCTGGTGGGACAGGGGGATGAGACCCAGTACTTC,CASSPLVGQGDETQYF
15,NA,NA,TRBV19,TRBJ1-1,TGTGCCAGTAGTATAGGAGACAGGTTGAACACTGAAGCTTTCTTT,CASSIGDRLNTEAFF
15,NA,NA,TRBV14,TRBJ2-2,TGTGCCAGCAGCCAACGCCATAGGTCGGCCGGGGAGCTGTTTTTT,CASSQRHRSAGELFF
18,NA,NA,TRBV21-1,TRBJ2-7,TGTGCCAGCAGCAAAGCTTTGTACAGAGCCTGGCTTTCCGACGAGCAGTACTTC,CASSKALYRAWLSDEQYF
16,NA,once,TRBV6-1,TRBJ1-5,TGTGCCAGCAGTGAAGCCTCATTAGGGATCTATCAGCCCCAGCATTTT,CASSEASLGIYQPQHF
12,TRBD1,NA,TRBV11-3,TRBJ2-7,TGTGCCAGCAGCTCCACAGGGGGTGAGCAGTACTTC,CASSSTGGEQYF
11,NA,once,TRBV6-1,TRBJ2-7,TGTGCCAGCAGTGACGCGTACGAGCAGTACTTC,CASSDAYEQYF
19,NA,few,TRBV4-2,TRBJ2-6,TGTGCCAGCAGCCAAGGGGGGCGGGGCGGTAGCTCTGGGGCCAACGTCCTGACTTTC,CASSQGGRGGSSGANVLTF
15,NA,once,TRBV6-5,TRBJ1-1,TGTGCCAGCATAGTTGAAAGGGGGACCGGGACTGAAGCTTTCTTT,CASIVERGTGTEAFF
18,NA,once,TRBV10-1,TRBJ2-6,TGCGCCAGCAGTCTATGTTTGATCGCACAAAGTCGGGCCAACGTCCTGACTTTC,CASSLCLIAQSRANVLTF
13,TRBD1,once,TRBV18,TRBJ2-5,TGTGCCAGCTCATCACAGGGGGAAGAGACCCAGTACTTC,CASSSQGEETQYF
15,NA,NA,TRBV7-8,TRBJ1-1,TGTGCCAGCAGCACCCTTTCCCAGGGAGGTACTGAAGCTTTCTTT,CASSTLSQGGTEAFF
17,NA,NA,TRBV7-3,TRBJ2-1,TGTGCCAGCAGCTTAAAGGGTACCGTAGTCACCCACAATGAGCAGTTCTTC,CASSLKGTVVTHNEQFF
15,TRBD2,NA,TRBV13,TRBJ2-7,TGTGCCAGCAGCCAAAGGACTAGCGGGGGATACGAGCAGTACTTC,CASSQRTSGGYEQYF
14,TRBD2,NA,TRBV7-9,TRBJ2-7,TGTGCCAGCAGCCTCCGGGACTACAACTACGAGCAGTACTTC,CASSLRDYNYEQYF
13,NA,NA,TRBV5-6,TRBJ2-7,TGTGCCAGCAGCCGACAGAGCTCCTACGAGCAGTACTTC,CASSRQSSYEQYF
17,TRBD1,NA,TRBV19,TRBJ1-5,TGTGCCAGTAAGGACAGGGACGGCCATTATAGCAATCAGCCCCAGCATTTT,CASKDRDGHYSNQPQHF
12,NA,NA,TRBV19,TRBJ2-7,TGTGCCAGTAGGGCACCAAACTACGAGCAGTACTTC,CASRAPNYEQYF
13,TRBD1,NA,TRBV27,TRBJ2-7,TGTGCCAGCACTTCCGGGACAGGGGTAGAGCAGTACTTC,CASTSGTGVEQYF
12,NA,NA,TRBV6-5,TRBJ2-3,TGTGCCAGCAGCTACACAGGGGGGGTGCAGTATTTT,CASSYTGGVQYF
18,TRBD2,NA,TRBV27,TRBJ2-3,TGTGCCAGCAGTTCGATACGATTAGCGGGAATTTCGACAGATACGCAGTATTTT,CASSSIRLAGISTDTQYF
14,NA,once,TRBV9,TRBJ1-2,TGTGCCAGCAGCTCGCACGCGGCAGCCTATGGCTACACCTTC,CASSSHAAAYGYTF
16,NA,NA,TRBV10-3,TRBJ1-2,TGTGCCATCAGTGAGTCGAACTCGAAGAGGGACTATGGCTACACCTTC,CAISESNSKRDYGYTF
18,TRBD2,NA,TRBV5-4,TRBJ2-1,TGTGCCAGCAGCCGAGGACTAGCGGGAGGGACTTCCTACAATGAGCAGTTCTTC,CASSRGLAGGTSYNEQFF
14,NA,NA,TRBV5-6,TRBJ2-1,TGTGCCAGCAGCTGGACAAGCTCCTACAATGAGCAGTTCTTC,CASSWTSSYNEQFF
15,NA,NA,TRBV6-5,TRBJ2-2,TGTGCCAGCAGGACATCGGGGGGCAGCACCGGGGAGCTGTTTTTT,CASRTSGGSTGELFF
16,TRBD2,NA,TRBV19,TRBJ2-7,TGTGCCAGTAGCCTTCCAGGTTCTAGCGGTCCCTACGAGCAGTACTTC,CASSLPGSSGPYEQYF